These T cell receptor beta chains were read from a single sample in a study of cytomegalovirus exposure and HLA in healthy donors. The table came from immunoSEQ multiplex PCR; TCRdb's copy has only in-frame clones and leaves some out. The repertoire includes approximately 140,000 clones, 85% to 90% of them detected once, and just over 8.5% sits in the top ten. The sequencing sample was made of PBMCs. The receptors derive from a man aged 18 to 29 in good health and CMV-seropositive. Both conserved end residues are part of each CDR3. Each record gives: J gene, clone size, D gene, V gene, CDR3 protein, CDR3 DNA. A D gene is named only where the DNA matches it firmly. The listing skips clone size in some rows; elsewhere it reads once, few, many or a size class.

>TRBJ1-1|.|.|TRBV10-2
CASSGGQKNTEAFF
TGCGCCAGCAGCGGCGGACAGAAGAACACTGAAGCTTTCTTT
>TRBJ2-1|.|.|TRBV5-1
CASSPGPGSKTNEQFF
TGCGCCAGCAGCCCCGGACCAGGGTCAAAAACCAATGAGCAGTTCTTC
>TRBJ1-1|.|.|TRBV6-1
CASSGQFSTEAFF
TGTGCCAGCAGTGGACAGTTTTCCACTGAAGCTTTCTTT
>TRBJ1-5|.|.|TRBV5-6
CASSLWGGGGNQPQHF
TGTGCCAGCAGCTTGTGGGGTGGTGGGGGGAATCAGCCCCAGCATTTT
>TRBJ2-6|.|TRBD1|TRBV7-2
CASSLGQGHGANVLTF
TGTGCCAGCAGCTTAGGACAGGGACATGGGGCCAACGTCCTGACTTTC
>TRBJ1-1|.|.|TRBV6-1
CASSRELTEAFF
TGTGCCAGCTCGAGAGAGTTGACTGAAGCTTTCTTT
>TRBJ1-1|.|.|TRBV27
CASRLGHTNTEAFF
TGTGCCAGCCGCTTGGGACACACGAACACTGAAGCTTTCTTT
>TRBJ2-6|.|.|TRBV15
CATSRDGDSGANVLTF
TGTGCCACCAGCAGAGACGGTGACTCTGGGGCCAACGTCCTGACTTTC
>TRBJ1-3|.|.|TRBV14
CASSQVVGALRGNTIYF
TGTGCCAGCAGCCAAGTGGTGGGGGCTCTGAGAGGAAACACCATATATTTT
>TRBJ1-5|.|.|TRBV7-8
CASSSFGHDSNQPQHF
TGTGCCAGCAGCTCCTTTGGGCATGATAGCAATCAGCCCCAGCATTTT
>TRBJ2-7|.|.|TRBV18
CASSPASSQYEQYF
TGTGCCAGCTCACCGGCGAGTAGCCAGTACGAGCAGTACTTC
>TRBJ2-2|.|TRBD1|TRBV2
CASNSDRANTGELFF
TGTGCCAGCAATTCCGACAGGGCTAACACCGGGGAGCTGTTTTTT
>TRBJ1-6|.|TRBD1|TRBV27
CASSWDSSNSPLHF
TGTGCCAGCAGCTGGGACAGCTCTAATTCACCCCTCCACTTT
>TRBJ1-1|few|.|TRBV5-1
CASSSQQNTEAFF
TGCGCCAGCAGTTCTCAACAGAACACTGAAGCTTTCTTT
>TRBJ2-7|.|.|TRBV5-8
CASSRLGLSNHEQYF
TGTGCCAGCAGCCGGTTGGGACTCTCTAACCACGAGCAGTACTTC
>TRBJ1-1|.|.|TRBV25-1
CASRGTSPNTEAFF
TGTGCCAGCAGGGGGACATCCCCAAACACTGAAGCTTTCTTT